The T cell receptor beta chain described here comes from a study of T cell repertoires in cytomegalovirus infection. About the study: Public TCR beta signatures were indicative of both CMV infection and a matching HLA type. Overall study results and limits: CMV-specific TCR beta clonotypes restricted by HLA-C dominated the ex vivo response.

On this clonotype itself: Its target is not known. At one end, the junction sequence differs from germline, possibly due to a read error.

CDR3 length equals 12 residues. Germline V gene sequence: CDR1 MNHNY, CDR2 SVGAGI (reference sequence). TCRdb reprocessed the reads via MiXCR and lists one record per CDR3 protein. The repertoire holds about 890,000 distinct CDR3 sequences, with around 29% as singletons. This receptor was identified in a human donor in good health (CMV status not recorded). Some clones in this sample may be carry-over from other donors' samples. The chain has TRBV6-6 and TRBJ1-1; D is possibly TRBD1 (5 bases). Sequences were derived from cultured CD8+ T cells from PBMCs, sampled from culture after CMV antigen stimulation. DNA of the CDR3: TGTGCCAGCAGTTACCGAGGCGGGGGTACTCTCTTT. Encoded protein: CASSYRGGGTLF.